Described below is a single TCR beta chain sequence and its context. Its specificity is unknown. A much larger clone is a single base away; this may be a read error. This sample stems from a study of blood T cells in healthy people across ages. Study findings and constraints: Versus aged donors, long-lived donors had higher diversity and more naive CD4+ cells. Researchers said unsorted PBMCs prevented a conclusive naive versus antigen-experienced comparison.

Sample donors were healthy Caucasian individuals that came from Russia, aged 6 to 90. Using a J-beta primer mix together with a sample-barcoded 5' primer, a second PCR was run for about 7 to 12 cycles. A template-switch adaptor that had 12 random nucleotides put a tag on each cDNA molecule. MiXCR, applied by TCRdb to the 5' RACE reads, yields one record per CDR3 protein. The top ten clones hold 2% to 2.5% of a sample with under 2,000,000 distinct CDR3 sequences, around 48% of them seen once. The sequence was collected from a woman in her thirties or forties in good health. The sample comprised blood.

The CDR3 coding sequence is TGTGCCAGCAGCGGTCCCGGGACCACCACAGATGCGCAGTATTTT. Translated: CASSGPGTTTDAQYF. The chain employs TRBV7-9 and TRBJ2-3, with D perhaps assigned TRBD1 or TRBD2 (5 bases each). Germline V CDR1 and CDR2: SEHNR, FQNEAQ (reference sequence). The CDR3 sequence is 15 residues long.